The 7 T cell receptor beta chains below come from one sample, sequenced in a study of T cell responses to AZD1222 COVID-19 vaccine (dated by TCRdb to about 2021). The intended sense of this specimen's time point label: baseline before first vaccination. Library construction relied on the immunoSEQ multiplex PCR assay. Held by TCRdb, this immuneACCESS table contains in-frame sequences only and omits some clones. Under half of the omission traces to an unresolved V gene where checked; the cause of the rest is unknown. Counted in this sample were some 150,000 clones; 85% to 95% of them appeared once. Of the sample, 1.5% to 2% is held by the ten largest clones. Specimen: peripheral blood, collected on day 0 of AZD1222 vaccination. The receptors shown here come from an adult in good health.

The chain recombines TRBV6-4 with TRBJ2-6; 7 bases fit TRBD2. Germline V gives CDR1 MRHNA, CDR2 SNTAGT. V was clipped by 3 bases and J by 2 bases; unmatched bases: 1. The length of the CDR3 is 15 residues. For the CDR3, the DNA is TGTGCCAGCAGTGAGGGGGGGGCTGGGGCCAACGTCCTGACTTTC. Its protein product is CASSEGGAGANVLTF.

In DNA, the CDR3 is TGTGCCAGCAGCTCAGGGGGCGATTATCAGCCCCAGCATTTT. This sequence encodes CASSSGGDYQPQHF. The chain employs TRBV11-2 and TRBJ1-5; 8 nucleotides line up with TRBD1. V lost 4 bases, J lost 5 bases, and 4 bases stayed unmatched. This CDR3 has 14 amino acids. CDR1 SGHAT and CDR2 FQNNGV come from the germline V gene.

As regards this clone: At one boundary the junction diverges from the germline segment, which might be a read error. The chain employs TRBV18 and TRBJ1-4, with D hard to call. CDR1 and CDR2 from the germline V gene are KGHSH and LQKENI. The CDR3 totals 15 residues. The CDR3 spells CASSPFRTANEELFF. CDR3 nucleotides: TGTGCCAGCTCACCTTTTCGGACGGCTAATGAAGAACTGTTTTTT.

The chain has TRBV27 and TRBJ1-1, with TRBD1 identical over 7 bases. The germline CDR1 and CDR2 sequences are MNHEY and SMNVEV (reference sequence). With 5 bases clipped from V and 8 bases from J, the junction kept 8 bases outside the gene matches. This CDR3 is built from 13 residues. The CDR3 region is CASSTGQVTEAFF. For the CDR3, the DNA is TGTGCCAGCAGTACAGGACAGGTGACCGAAGCTTTCTTT.

This clone appeared a single time. CDR3 residues: CASRGAAKNIQYF. The DNA for the CDR3 is TGTGCCAGTAGGGGGGCAGCCAAAAACATTCAGTACTTC. This rearrangement joins TRBV19 to TRBJ2-4; D perhaps matches TRBD1 (6 bases). The germline gives CDR1 LNHDA, CDR2 SQIVND (reference sequence). The CDR3 spans 13 residues. The V and J ends lost 6 bases and 0 bases respectively, with 6 bases between them. The whole variable domain, remainder taken from reference TRBV19 and TRBJ2-4, is DGGITQSPKYLFRKEGQNVTLSCEQNLNHDAMYWYRQDPGQGLRLIYYSQIVNDFQKGDIAEGYSVSREKKESFPLTVTSAQKNPTAFYLCASRGAAKNIQYFGAGTRLSVL.

This clone occurred once. The rearrangement uses TRBV20-1 and TRBJ2-7; D tentatively reads TRBD1 or TRBD2 (5 bases each). Between the trimmed V and J ends, which lost 5 bases and 3 bases, there was a span of 8 bases. This CDR3 region has 11 residues. Germline lookup yields CDR1 DFQATT and CDR2 SNEGSKA (reference sequence). CDR3 coding DNA: TGCAGTGCTGGGACCTTCTACGAGCAGTACTTC. Amino acids: CSAGTFYEQYF.

This sequence joins TRBV7-9 and TRBJ2-1; 9 positions match TRBD1. CDR3 length: 16 amino acids. Germline values: CDR1 SEHNR, CDR2 FQNEAQ (reference sequence). V shed 4 bases and J 9 bases; nucleotides not matched to a gene: 13. CDR3 coding DNA: TGTGCCAGCAGCTCGCCGGGACAGGGCACTCCAGGTGAGCAGTTCTTC. It translates to CASSSPGQGTPGEQFF.